This record covers a single T cell receptor (beta chain). The antigen is not known. The source of the sample is a study of T cells in Graves' hyperthyroidism and ophthalmopathy. The study, taken as a whole, reports: Most expanded thyroid clonotypes above 0.001 recurred in blood.

The V gene end was trimmed by 4 bases and the J gene end by 3 bases; junction bases not matched to a gene: 2. The CDR3 runs to 14 residues. From germline, CDR1 is MNHEY and CDR2 SMNVEV (reference sequence). Graves' hyperthyroidism showing no ophthalmopathy progression within 18 months was considered stable. Amplification of TCR beta CDR3 regions was performed using RNA transcripts as template. In the first-round RT-PCR of the TCR CDR3, the HTBI primer set was used. From the multiplex PCR reads, TCRdb called clonotypes with MiXCR, one entry per CDR3 protein. Among approximately 480,000 distinct CDR3 sequences, 20% were seen once, and the ten largest hold around 27%.

The specimen was blood. The clonotype was recovered from a man aged 18 to 30 with Graves' hyperthyroidism. The chain links TRBV27 to TRBJ2-2, with 7 bases lining up with TRBD1. The CDR3: CASSYQGDTGELFF. The DNA of the CDR3 is TGTGCCAGCAGTTACCAGGGGGACACCGGGGAGCTGTTTTTT.